This T cell receptor (beta chain) was recovered during a study of cytomegalovirus exposure and HLA in healthy donors. Trimming stripped 0 bases from V and 6 bases from J, with 15 bases between. CDR1 is MGHRA, CDR2 YSYEKL, per germline. CDR3 size: 15 residues. Points from the study as a whole: Available immune exposure information was restricted to CMV serostatus only. Because they were indistinguishable, some V segments, including TRBV6-2 and TRBV6-3, were excluded.

PCR primers comprised 60 Vbeta and 13 Jbeta primers. Sequencing used immunoSEQ multiplex PCR; TCRdb keeps in-frame clones, though not all of them. Of 130,000 or so clones in the sample, more than 65% were seen once. On this clone itself: Its cognate antigen is unknown.

The sequence was collected from a woman aged 18-30 years in good health and CMV-seropositive. The rearrangement uses TRBV4-1 and TRBJ2-7; weak D call: TRBD1 (6 bases). The sample was PBMCs. CDR3 bases: TGCGCCAGCAGCCAAGATTTCGGCAGGGGAAGCGAGCAGTACTTC. Translation gives CASSQDFGRGSEQYF.